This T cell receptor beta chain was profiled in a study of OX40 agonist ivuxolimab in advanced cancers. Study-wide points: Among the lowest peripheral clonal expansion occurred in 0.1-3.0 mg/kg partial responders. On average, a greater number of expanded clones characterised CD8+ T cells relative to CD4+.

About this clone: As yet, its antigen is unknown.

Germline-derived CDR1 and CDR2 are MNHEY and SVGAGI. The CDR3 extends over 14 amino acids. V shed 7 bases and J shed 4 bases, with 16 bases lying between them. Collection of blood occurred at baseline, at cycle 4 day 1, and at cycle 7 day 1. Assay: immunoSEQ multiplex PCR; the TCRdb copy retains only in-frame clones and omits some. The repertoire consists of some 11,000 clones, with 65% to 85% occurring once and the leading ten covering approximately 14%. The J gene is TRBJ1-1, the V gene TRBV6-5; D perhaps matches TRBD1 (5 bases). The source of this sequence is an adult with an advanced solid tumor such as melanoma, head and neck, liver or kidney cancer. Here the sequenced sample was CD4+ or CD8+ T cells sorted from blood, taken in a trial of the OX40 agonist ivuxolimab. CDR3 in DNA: TGTGCCAGCAAAAGACAGCTTCTCGCCACTGAAGCTTTCTTT. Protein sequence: CASKRQLLATEAFF.